This TCR beta chain is drawn from a study of T cell responses to AZD1222 COVID-19 vaccine. V shed 0 bases, J shed 4 bases, and the junction held 6 bases outside the gene matches. The CDR3 contains 16 residues. Germline CDR1 LGHNA, CDR2 YSLEER. Sequenced by immunoSEQ multiplex PCR; TCRdb stores in-frame clones only, minus some. In the table there are some 130,000 clones, over 85% of which are singletons. The source of this sequence is an adult in good health. This chain links TRBV4-3 with TRBJ2-7, with TRBD2 matching over 10 bases. The sample was peripheral blood, taken on day 0 of AZD1222 vaccination. The CDR3 spells CASSQDVRTSGYEQYF. In nucleotides, the CDR3 is TGCGCCAGCAGCCAAGATGTCCGGACTAGCGGATACGAGCAGTACTTC.